This T cell receptor (beta chain) was obtained from a study of blood T cell repertoires in COVID-19. Looking at the study overall: The United States, Italy and Spain were the sources of the acute and convalescent COVID-19 samples. PBMCs, B-cell-depleted T cells, or T cells were the source of the cDNA or gDNA that made up the material.

Trimming removed 5 bases from V and 4 bases from J, with 12 bases in between. CDR1 is LNHDA and CDR2 is SQIVND in the germline V gene (reference sequence). The CDR3 length is 15 residues. In the authors' methods: Estimates of nucleated cell counts were drawn from the amplification of reference gene primers. Using immunoSEQ multiplex PCR, the repertoire was profiled, and TCRdb retains in-frame clones only, with some absent. V and J calls and clone size are those listed in that table; D and trimming were worked out from the DNA. The table shows around 99,000 clones, with 79% occurring only once. The chain is built from TRBV19 and TRBJ2-6, with TRBD1 as a possible D gene (6 bases). Sequencing input: peripheral blood. This clonotype was obtained from a woman of 80 years or more with active or convalescent COVID-19. The CDR3 spells CASSLGQLGANVLTF. In DNA, the CDR3 is TGTGCCAGTAGTTTAGGACAGCTAGGGGCCAACGTCCTGACTTTC. Using reference TRBV19 and TRBJ2-6 for the parts outside the CDR3, the full variable domain is DGGITQSPKYLFRKEGQNVTLSCEQNLNHDAMYWYRQDPGQGLRLIYYSQIVNDFQKGDIAEGYSVSREKKESFPLTVTSAQKNPTAFYLCASSLGQLGANVLTFGAGSRLTVL.